This T cell receptor (beta chain) was observed in a study of a mutant IDH1 vaccine in newly diagnosed glioma. Study at large: Patients previously underwent radiotherapy, temozolomide, or both, and most underwent both.

Turning to this clone: Its specificity is not known.

Time point given: week 11, during vaccination. All doses held 300 ug of mutant IDH1 20-mer peptide, with topical imiquimod. Germline loops: CDR1 SGHRS, CDR2 YFSETQ. V lost 3 bases, J lost 1 base, and 16 bases lay in between. The CDR3 covers 16 residues. TCRdb keeps only in-frame clones here, not all; method: immunoSEQ multiplex PCR. The sample consists of about 21,000 clones, under 90% of them appearing once. The TCR sequence derives from a woman between 40 and 50 years old with glioma. Sequences were derived from PBMCs, sampled from a glioma patient whose treatment included an IDH1 peptide vaccine. The V call is TRBV5-1, the J call TRBJ1-1; D is unresolved. CDR3 DNA sequence: TGCGCCAGCAGCTCTAGGCCGGGGAATTCGAACACTGAAGCTTTCTTT. Translation: CASSSRPGNSNTEAFF.